The 11 T cell receptor beta chains presented below share a single source sample, sequenced in a study of blood T cell repertoires in COVID-19. Clones were sequenced by immunoSEQ multiplex PCR, and TCRdb holds only the in-frame ones, with some missing. The sample yields over 150,000 clones, 70% to 90% seen once. The sequenced sample consisted of peripheral blood. The receptors derive from a man aged 50-60 years with COVID-19, enrolled during active disease.

This rearrangement joins TRBV4-3 to TRBJ2-7; TRBD1 might be the D (5 bases). Germline V gene data show CDR1 as LGHNA and CDR2 as YSLEER. V shed 0 bases and J shed 7 bases, with 16 bases lying between them. The CDR3 is 15 residues long. The CDR3 here is CASSQDRAQVGEQYF. The CDR3 nucleotides read TGCGCCAGCAGCCAAGACAGGGCCCAAGTCGGAGAGCAGTACTTC.

The genes are TRBV4-2 and TRBJ1-3, with 12 nucleotides matching TRBD1. With V trimmed by 7 bases and J by 2 bases, 3 bases remained unmatched. This CDR3 has 15 residues. Germline V gene data show CDR1 as LGHNA and CDR2 as YNFKEQ. Here the CDR3 reads CASNRDRGPGNTIYF. The CDR3 coding sequence is TGTGCCAGCAACCGGGACAGGGGGCCTGGAAACACCATATATTTT.

There are a few counts of this clone. V is TRBV19 and J is TRBJ2-5, with 10 bases fitting TRBD1. CDR3 length equals 16 residues. The junction had 5 bases not matched to a gene; V was cut back by 4 bases and J by 0 bases. Germline lookup yields CDR1 LNHDA and CDR2 SQIVND (reference sequence). The CDR3 region is CASSSRDRGYQETQYF. CDR3 in DNA: TGTGCCAGTAGTAGCCGGGACAGGGGTTACCAAGAGACCCAGTACTTC. Drawing the rest from reference TRBV19 and TRBJ2-5, the complete variable domain is DGGITQSPKYLFRKEGQNVTLSCEQNLNHDAMYWYRQDPGQGLRLIYYSQIVNDFQKGDIAEGYSVSREKKESFPLTVTSAQKNPTAFYLCASSSRDRGYQETQYFGPGTRLLVL.

The rearrangement links TRBV6-6 to TRBJ2-7; TRBD2 aligns across 10 bases. Trimming at V came to 5 bases and at J to 0 bases, leaving 7 bases not matched to a gene. Germline lookup yields CDR1 MNHNY and CDR2 SVGAGI (reference sequence). This CDR3 has 16 amino acids. DNA of the CDR3: TGTGCCAGCAGTCTCATTAGCGGGAGGAGCTCCTACGAGCAGTACTTC. Its protein is CASSLISGRSSYEQYF.

This clone was picked up one time. V gene TRBV19 combines with J gene TRBJ2-1, with 8 bases matching TRBD1. J gave up 7 bases and V 7 bases, and 3 bases lay outside the gene matches. The V gene's germline CDR1 is LNHDA and CDR2 SQIVND (reference sequence). CDR3 length equals 12 residues. This chain's CDR3 is CASKDRGNEQFF. In DNA, the CDR3 is TGTGCCAGTAAAGACAGGGGAAATGAGCAGTTCTTC.

The chain joins TRBV11-3 to TRBJ2-7, with D tentatively TRBD1 or TRBD2 (5 bases each). The germline V and J ends were trimmed by 5 bases and 4 bases, with 12 bases remaining between them. This CDR3 spans 13 amino acids. CDR1 and CDR2 (germline): SGHNT, YENEEA. CDR3: CASSLGAGYEQYF. Written as DNA, the CDR3 is TGTGCCAGCAGCCTAGGGGCGGGTTACGAGCAGTACTTC.

The rearrangement uses TRBV6-5 and TRBJ2-5, with a possible D match to TRBD1 (6 bases). V gave up 5 bases and J gave up 1 base, with 14 bases separating them. Germline CDR1 MNHEY, CDR2 SVGAGI. The CDR3 consists of 15 residues. CDR3 in DNA: TGTGCCAGCAGTCGTCGCCAGGGGCTCCAAGAGACCCAGTACTTC. This gives the protein CASSRRQGLQETQYF.

This clone was found a few times. The chain links TRBV7-9 to TRBJ2-3; 7 bases agree with TRBD1. The CDR3 is 14 amino acids. Germline V gene lookup returns CDR1 SEHNR and CDR2 FQNEAQ (reference sequence). V gave up 7 bases and J gave up 3 bases; unmatched junction bases: 7. CDR3: CASTWTGWTDTQYF. The CDR3 region has the DNA TGTGCCAGCACCTGGACAGGTTGGACAGATACGCAGTATTTT.

In this sample, this clone turned up a few times. This sequence joins TRBV15 and TRBJ1-6; 7 bases align to TRBD1. This CDR3 region has 15 residues. V gave up 1 base and J gave up 14 bases; unmatched junction bases: 11. Germline-derived CDR1 and CDR2 are LNHNV and YYDKDF (reference sequence). This chain's CDR3 is CATSRATGAVQTLHF. In nucleotides, the CDR3 is TGTGCCACCAGCAGAGCTACAGGGGCCGTTCAAACCCTCCACTTT. The whole variable domain, remainder taken from reference TRBV15 and TRBJ1-6, is DAMVIQNPRYQVTQFGKPVTLSCSQTLNHNVMYWYQQKSSQAPKLLFHYYDKDFNNEADTPDNFQSRRPNTSFCFLDIRSPGLGDTAMYLCATSRATGAVQTLHFGNGTRLTVT.

This sequence joins TRBV5-1 and TRBJ2-2; 13 bases agree with TRBD2. J lost 8 bases, V lost 4 bases, and 8 bases had no gene match. The germline CDR1 and CDR2 sequences are SGHRS and YFSETQ. The CDR3 is 16 amino acids. The chain's CDR3 is CASSAPGLAGSGELFF. The DNA of the CDR3 is TGCGCCAGCAGCGCGCCGGGACTAGCGGGATCTGGGGAGCTGTTTTTT.

This clone was picked up one time. The chain uses TRBV6-5 and TRBJ2-1, with D perhaps matching TRBD1 (5 bases). The CDR3 spans 15 residues. Germline V CDR1 and CDR2: MNHEY, SVGAGI. The ends were cut back, 9 bases at V and 0 bases at J, with 15 bases in the middle. The CDR3 nucleotides read TGTGCCAGTGGCCAGGGAACAAACTCCTACAATGAGCAGTTCTTC. Translating gives CASGQGTNSYNEQFF.